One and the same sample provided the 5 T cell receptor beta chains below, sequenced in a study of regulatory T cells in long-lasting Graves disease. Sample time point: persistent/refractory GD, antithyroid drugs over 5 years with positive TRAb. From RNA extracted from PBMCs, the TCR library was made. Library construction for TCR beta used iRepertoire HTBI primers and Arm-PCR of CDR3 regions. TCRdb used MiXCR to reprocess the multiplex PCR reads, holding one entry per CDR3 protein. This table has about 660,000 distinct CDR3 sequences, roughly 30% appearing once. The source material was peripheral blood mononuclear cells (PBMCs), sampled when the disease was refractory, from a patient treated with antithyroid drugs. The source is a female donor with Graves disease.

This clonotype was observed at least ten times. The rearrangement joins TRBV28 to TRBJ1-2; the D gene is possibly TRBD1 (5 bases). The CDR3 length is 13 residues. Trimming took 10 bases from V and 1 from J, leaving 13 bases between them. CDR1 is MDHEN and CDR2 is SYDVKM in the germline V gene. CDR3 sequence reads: CATQDRFNYGYTF. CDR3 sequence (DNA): TGTGCCACCCAAGACAGATTTAACTATGGCTACACCTTC.

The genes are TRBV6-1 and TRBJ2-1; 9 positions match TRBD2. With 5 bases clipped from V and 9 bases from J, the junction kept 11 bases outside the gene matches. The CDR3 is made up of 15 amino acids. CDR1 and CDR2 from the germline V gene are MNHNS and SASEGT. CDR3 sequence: CASSPPGLAQAEQFF. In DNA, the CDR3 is TGTGCCAGCAGTCCGCCGGGACTAGCCCAGGCTGAGCAGTTCTTC.

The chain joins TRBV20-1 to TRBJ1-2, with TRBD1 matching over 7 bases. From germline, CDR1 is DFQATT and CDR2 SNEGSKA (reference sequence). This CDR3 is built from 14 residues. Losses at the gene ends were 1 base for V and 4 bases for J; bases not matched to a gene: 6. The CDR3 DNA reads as TGCAGTGCTAGAGTTGCGACAGGGAGCTATGGCTACACCTTC. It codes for CSARVATGSYGYTF.

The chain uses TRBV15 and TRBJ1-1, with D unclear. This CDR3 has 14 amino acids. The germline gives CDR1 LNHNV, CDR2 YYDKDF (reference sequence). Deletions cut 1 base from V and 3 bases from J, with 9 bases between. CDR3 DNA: TGTGCCACCAGCAGAGGCTTAGGTCACACTGAAGCTTTCTTT. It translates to CATSRGLGHTEAFF. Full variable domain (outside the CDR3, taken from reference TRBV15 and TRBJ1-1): DAMVIQNPRYQVTQFGKPVTLSCSQTLNHNVMYWYQQKSSQAPKLLFHYYDKDFNNEADTPDNFQSRRPNTSFCFLDIRSPGLGDTAMYLCATSRGLGHTEAFFGQGTRLTVV.

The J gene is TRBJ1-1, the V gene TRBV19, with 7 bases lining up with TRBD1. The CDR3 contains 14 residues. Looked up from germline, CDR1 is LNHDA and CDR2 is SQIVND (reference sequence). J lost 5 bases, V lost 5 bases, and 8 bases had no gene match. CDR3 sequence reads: CASSERRGPTEAFF. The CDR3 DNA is TGTGCCAGTAGTGAAAGGAGGGGGCCGACTGAAGCTTTCTTT.